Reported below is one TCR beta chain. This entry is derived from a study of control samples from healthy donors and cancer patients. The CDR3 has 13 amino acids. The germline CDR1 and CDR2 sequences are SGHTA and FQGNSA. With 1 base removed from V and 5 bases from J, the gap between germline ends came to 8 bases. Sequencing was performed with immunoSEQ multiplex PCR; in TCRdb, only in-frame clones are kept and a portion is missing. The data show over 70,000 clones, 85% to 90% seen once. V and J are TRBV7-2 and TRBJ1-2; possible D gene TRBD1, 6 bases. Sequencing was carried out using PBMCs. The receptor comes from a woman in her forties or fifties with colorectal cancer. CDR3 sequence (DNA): TGTGCCAGCAGCTTAGTCGGACAGTATGGCTACACCTTC. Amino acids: CASSLVGQYGYTF.